This paragraph covers one T cell receptor beta chain sequence. Its target is unknown. The germline gives CDR1 MDHEN, CDR2 SYDVKM. CDR3 length equals 16 residues. V shed 2 bases, J shed 2 bases, and the junction held 3 bases outside the gene matches. This specimen comes from a study of T cell responses to AZD1222 COVID-19 vaccine. Whole-study results and caveats: Sampling that yielded the repertoires occurred only after the peak T cell response. The study found Spike-specific TCR breadth and depth rose after two AZD1222 doses.

Second-dose recipients at about 4 or about 12 weeks were treated as one pooled group. Generated by immunoSEQ multiplex PCR, the TCRdb table keeps only in-frame clones and is missing some. The data contain 95,000 to 150,000 clones, 80% to 95% of them seen just once; the ten biggest clones take up around 8.2%. The input for sequencing was peripheral blood, taken 28 days after the second AZD1222 dose. The rearrangement uses TRBV28 and TRBJ2-6, with 7 bases that match TRBD1. The clonotype originates from an adult who received the AZD1222 COVID-19 vaccine. For the CDR3, the DNA is TGTGCCAGCAGTTTAGAAGGGGGCGCTGGGGCCAACGTCCTGACTTTC. Its translation: CASSLEGGAGANVLTF.